One T cell receptor beta chain is described in this entry. The record originates from a study of control samples from healthy donors and cancer patients. Using immunoSEQ multiplex PCR, the repertoire was profiled, and TCRdb retains in-frame clones only, with some absent. The repertoire consists of 150,000 to 200,000 clones, with about 87% occurring once and the leading ten covering more than 10%. The sequence was collected from a man under 40 in good health. Sequenced sample: blood.

CDR3 in DNA: TGTGCCAGCAGCGTAGGGCCTGTTGGGAACACTGAAGCTTTCTTT. Its protein product is CASSVGPVGNTEAFF. The rearrangement joins TRBV9 to TRBJ1-1; D remains ambiguous. The V and J ends lost 0 bases and 1 base respectively, with 10 bases between them. Germline CDR1 is SGDLS and CDR2 is YYNGEE. The CDR3 is made up of 15 amino acids.